This T cell receptor (beta chain) was recovered during a study of cytomegalovirus exposure and HLA in healthy donors. Study-level results: Most of the TCR beta V segments (in an earlier analysis) were productive either about 87% or about 30% of the time. Through in vitro validation, three CMV-associated chains were shown to be specific for CMV antigens.

As regards this clone: Its specificity is not known.

Germline trimming cut 1 base from V and 5 bases from J; bases unmatched to any gene: 7. The CDR3 loop spans 16 amino acids. CDR1 and CDR2 (germline): SGHVS, FQNEAQ. PCR amplification relied on 60 Vbeta primers (plus 13 Jbeta primers). This table comes from immunoSEQ multiplex PCR, and its TCRdb copy is limited to in-frame clones, with some not included. The table shows nearly 95,000 clones, with roughly two thirds occurring only once. Sequenced material: PBMCs. The rearrangement links TRBV7-8 to TRBJ2-7, with 11 nucleotides matching TRBD1. This clonotype originated in a woman aged 25 to 45 in good health and CMV-seronegative. The CDR3 here is CASSLGEGTGGHEQYF. CDR3 DNA: TGTGCCAGCAGCTTAGGAGAAGGGACAGGGGGACACGAGCAGTACTTC.